What follows describes a single T cell receptor (beta chain). This sample was included in a study of T-cell reconstitution after alpha-beta-depleted transplantation in children. Germline CDR1 reads SNHLY; CDR2 reads FYNNEI. The CDR3 spans 12 residues. V dropped 8 bases and J dropped 6 bases, with 14 bases sitting between them. Unique molecular identifiers were used in preparing the TCRbeta library. From the PCR reads, TCRdb called clonotypes with MiXCR, one entry per CDR3 protein. The repertoire holds about 610,000 distinct CDR3 sequences, with about 10% as singletons. The V gene is TRBV2, the J gene TRBJ2-7; no reliable D call. The source was PBMCs from the stem cell graft donor, collected from the stem cell graft. This clonotype originated in a human donor who donated a stem cell graft to a child with acute myeloid leukemia. In DNA form, the CDR3 reads TGTGCCAGCGCTCCCCTTCCGGGCGAGCAGTACTTC. Protein: CASAPLPGEQYF.